The 10 T cell receptor beta chains given below trace back to one sample, sequenced in a study of beta chain features in type 1 diabetes. Overall study findings and caveats: For Type 1 diabetes patients, all four CD4+ subsets carried TCRB CDR3s that were moderately but significantly shorter.

Since all of the isolated RNA was reverse transcribed, expressed TCRB transcripts were what got sequenced. Generated by immunoSEQ multiplex PCR, the TCRdb table keeps only in-frame clones and is missing some. The table has about 230,000 clones, approximately 16% seen once; the top ten hold roughly 0.08%. No cognate antigen is known for these TCRs. What was sequenced was naive CD4+ T cells from blood. The receptors originated from a man aged 25-40 years with type 1 diabetes.

This clone was recorded a few times. V gene TRBV11-3 combines with J gene TRBJ2-2, with TRBD1 matching 8 bases. Trimming removed 3 bases from V and 4 bases from J; junction bases left unmatched: 7. The CDR3 is 16 residues long. CDR1 SGHNT and CDR2 YENEEA come from the germline V gene. The CDR3 sequence is CASSLARGQGTGELFF. In nucleotides, the CDR3 is TGTGCCAGCAGCTTGGCCAGGGGGCAAGGCACCGGGGAGCTGTTTTTT.

This clone was counted a few times. This chain links TRBV4-2 with TRBJ2-7, with 7 bases matching TRBD1. The germline gives CDR1 LGHNA, CDR2 YNFKEQ. The CDR3 extends over 15 amino acids. V lost 1 base, J lost 4 bases, and 7 bases stayed unmatched. The CDR3, as DNA: TGTGCCAGCAGCCAAGGTCCCGGGACAGAGTACGAGCAGTACTTC. Its translation: CASSQGPGTEYEQYF.

This clone was picked up a small number of times. The V and J genes are TRBV9 and TRBJ2-7; 13 positions agree with TRBD2. The germline gives CDR1 SGDLS, CDR2 YYNGEE. The V segment lost 0 bases and the J segment 6 bases; nucleotides outside the gene matches: 6. This CDR3 comprises 16 residues. CDR3 coding DNA: TGTGCCAGCAGCGTAGATGGGGGACTAGCGGGAAGCGAGCAGTACTTC. As protein: CASSVDGGLAGSEQYF.

This clone was seen a few times. V and J are TRBV9 and TRBJ2-5; 9 bases align to TRBD1. There are 13 residues in the CDR3. The germline V gene encodes CDR1 SGDLS and CDR2 YYNGEE. Trimming took 4 bases from V and 5 from J; bases not matched to a gene: 3. The CDR3 sequence is CASSTGQGETQYF. The CDR3 nucleotides read TGTGCCAGCAGCACCGGACAGGGGGAGACCCAGTACTTC.

J is TRBJ2-3 and V is TRBV5-4; the D is unclear. Trimming removed 4 bases from V and 1 base from J, with 7 bases in between. Germline V CDR1 and CDR2: SGHNT, YYREEE (reference sequence). CDR3 length equals 13 residues. CDR3 sequence (DNA): TGTGCCAGCAGCCTCCCCCGCACAGATACGCAGTATTTT. This sequence encodes CASSLPRTDTQYF.

The gene calls are TRBV29-1 and TRBJ2-1; TRBD2 is a possible D gene (5 bases). Looked up from germline, CDR1 is SQVTM and CDR2 is ANQGSEA. The CDR3 loop spans 16 amino acids. Trimming took off 7 bases at V and 2 bases at J, with 21 bases between the two ends. The chain's CDR3 is CSALTWTGGPYNEQFF. The CDR3 DNA follows: TGCAGCGCCCTGACCTGGACCGGAGGTCCCTACAATGAGCAGTTCTTC.

The chain is built from TRBV20-1 and TRBJ2-4; D gene uncertain. The germline V gene has CDR1 DFQATT and CDR2 SNEGSKA (reference sequence). V was cut by 5 bases and J by 7 bases, with 9 bases left in between. The length of the CDR3 is 11 residues. CDR3: CSAVYRNIQYF. In DNA, the CDR3 is TGCAGTGCTGTATATAGGAACATTCAGTACTTC.

This clone has a single count. J is TRBJ1-2 and V is TRBV7-2, with a tentative D call TRBD1 (5 bases). Germline values: CDR1 SGHTA, CDR2 FQGNSA. Between the trimmed V and J ends, which lost 2 bases and 0 bases, there was a span of 7 bases. CDR3 length: 14 amino acids. In nucleotides, the CDR3 is TGTGCCAGCAGCTTAACAGGAGCTAACTATGGCTACACCTTC. Amino acids: CASSLTGANYGYTF.

To note about this clone: Other DNA sequences in this specimen translate into the identical CDR3. The CDR3 here is CASSLGQETQYF. DNA for the CDR3: TGTGCCAGCAGCTTAGGTCAAGAGACCCAGTACTTC. This chain connects TRBV28 to TRBJ2-5; D not certain. CDR1 is MDHEN and CDR2 is SYDVKM in the germline V gene. Trimming removed 6 bases at V and 2 bases at J, with 7 bases between. The CDR3 length is 12 residues.

This clone was seen more than once but under ten times. The chain recombines TRBV2 with TRBJ1-1; D ambiguous. The V gene lost 2 bases and the J gene lost 4 bases, with 11 bases spanning the gap. Germline V gives CDR1 SNHLY, CDR2 FYNNEI. This CDR3 is 14 amino acids long. The CDR3 sequence: CASSEQGIGTEAFF. Written as DNA, the CDR3 is TGTGCCAGCAGTGAACAAGGGATAGGCACTGAAGCTTTCTTT.